The present T cell receptor beta chain was sequenced within a study of naive and memory T cell subsets. Findings of the study overall: Possibly reflecting memory cells re-expressing CD45RA, a few larger clonotypes occurred in naive repertoires, especially CD8. Diversity fell and Gini index rose from naive through CM, EM, EMRA. In naive cells, over 95% of TCR sequences were seen only once.

Both TRBC1 and TRBC2 were covered by a beta constant-region primer of two equimolar oligonucleotides. Nested alpha and beta constant-region primers with the SP2 primer drove four PCR rounds on ligated cDNA. TCRdb used MiXCR to reprocess the UMI-ligation and nested PCR reads, holding one entry per CDR3 protein. The sample yields 150,000 or so distinct CDR3 sequences, approximately 22% seen once. In its sample, this clonotype was seen many times. The antigen is unknown. CMV status came from CD4+ T cell IFNgamma after overnight CMV lysate stimulation of fresh PBMCs. This sequence was found in a human donor in good health. Sequenced input: naive CD4+ T cells from blood.

The CDR3 protein is CSARAALDQPQHF. The CDR3 bases are TGCAGTGCTAGGGCGGCTCTTGATCAGCCCCAGCATTTT. The J gene is TRBJ1-5, the V gene TRBV20-1; D gene unclear. CDR1 is DFQATT, CDR2 SNEGSKA, per germline (reference sequence). V was clipped by 3 bases and J by 5 bases, with 11 bases between them. The CDR3 loop spans 13 amino acids.